The present T cell receptor (beta chain) was sequenced within a study of radiotherapy plus CTLA-4 blockade in lung cancer. About the research overall: Among enrolled patients, 15% to 20% responded and roughly 28% achieved disease control. Whole-study findings and limits: Blood saw expansion of tumor-derived TCR clones after radiotherapy plus ipilimumab.

The method was immunoSEQ multiplex PCR; TCRdb's version includes in-frame clones alone and lacks a portion of them. The sample lists around 95,000 clones, 83% occurring once. Notes on this clone: What it binds is not known.

This receptor was taken from a human donor with non-small cell lung cancer who had stable disease on radiotherapy plus ipilimumab. The sequences come from peripheral blood, collected from a patient treated with radiotherapy plus ipilimumab.

Here the CDR3 reads CASSPGTGRGGYTF. CDR3 sequence (DNA): TGTGCCAGTAGTCCCGGGACAGGGAGGGGTGGCTACACCTTC. V is TRBV19 and J is TRBJ1-2; TRBD1 agrees at 9 bases. J gave up 7 bases and V 5 bases, and 8 bases lay outside the gene matches. The CDR3 covers 14 residues. The germline CDR1 and CDR2 sequences are LNHDA and SQIVND (reference sequence).